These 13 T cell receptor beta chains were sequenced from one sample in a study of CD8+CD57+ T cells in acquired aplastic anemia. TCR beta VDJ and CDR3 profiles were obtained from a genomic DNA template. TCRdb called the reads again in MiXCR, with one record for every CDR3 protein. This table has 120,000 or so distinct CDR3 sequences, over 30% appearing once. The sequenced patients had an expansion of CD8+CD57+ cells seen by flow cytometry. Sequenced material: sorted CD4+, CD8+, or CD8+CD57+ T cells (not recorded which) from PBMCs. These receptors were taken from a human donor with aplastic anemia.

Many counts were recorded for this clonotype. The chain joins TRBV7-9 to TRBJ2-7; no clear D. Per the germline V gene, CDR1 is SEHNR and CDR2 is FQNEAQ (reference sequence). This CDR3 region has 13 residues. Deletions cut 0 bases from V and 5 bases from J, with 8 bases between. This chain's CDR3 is CASSLAHGNEQYF. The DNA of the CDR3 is TGTGCCAGCAGCTTAGCGCATGGCAACGAGCAGTACTTC.

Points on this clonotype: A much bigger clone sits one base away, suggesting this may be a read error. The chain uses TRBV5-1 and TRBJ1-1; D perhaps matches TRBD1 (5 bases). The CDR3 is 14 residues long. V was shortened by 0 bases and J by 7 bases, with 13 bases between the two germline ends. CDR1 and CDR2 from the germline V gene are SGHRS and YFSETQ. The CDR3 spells CASSLAEGRVEAFF. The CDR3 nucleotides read TGCGCCAGCAGCTTGGCCGAGGGGAGGGTTGAAGCTTTCTTT.

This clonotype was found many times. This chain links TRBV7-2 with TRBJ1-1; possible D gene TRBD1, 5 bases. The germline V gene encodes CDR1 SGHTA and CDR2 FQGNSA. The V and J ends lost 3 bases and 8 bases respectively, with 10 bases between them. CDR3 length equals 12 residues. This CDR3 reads CASSFVGLEAFF. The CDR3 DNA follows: TGTGCCAGCAGCTTTGTGGGGCTAGAAGCTTTCTTT.

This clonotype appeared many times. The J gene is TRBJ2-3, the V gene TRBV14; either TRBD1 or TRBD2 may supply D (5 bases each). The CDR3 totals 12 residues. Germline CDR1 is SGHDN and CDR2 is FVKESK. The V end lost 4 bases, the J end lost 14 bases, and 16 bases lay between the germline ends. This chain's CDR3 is CASSRRDHAPYF. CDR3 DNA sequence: TGTGCCAGCAGCCGCCGGGACCACGCACCGTATTTT. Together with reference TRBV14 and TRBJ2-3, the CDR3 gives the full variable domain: EAGVTQFPSHSVIEKGQTVTLRCDPISGHDNLYWYRRVMGKEIKFLLHFVKESKQDESGMPNNRFLAERTGGTYSTLKVQPAELEDSGVYFCASSRRDHAPYFGPGTRLTVL.

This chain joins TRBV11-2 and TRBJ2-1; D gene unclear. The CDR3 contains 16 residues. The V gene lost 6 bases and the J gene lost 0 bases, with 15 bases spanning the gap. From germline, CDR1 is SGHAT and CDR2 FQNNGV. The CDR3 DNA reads TGTGCCAGCAGTCCGCGAAGTGCGAGCTCCTACAATGAGCAGTTCTTC. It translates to CASSPRSASSYNEQFF.

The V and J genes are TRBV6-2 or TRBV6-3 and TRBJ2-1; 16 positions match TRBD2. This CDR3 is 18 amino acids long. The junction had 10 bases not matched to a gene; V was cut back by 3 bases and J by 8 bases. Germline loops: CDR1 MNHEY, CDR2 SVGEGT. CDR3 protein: CASSYSGTSGGVLDEQFF. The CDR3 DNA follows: TGTGCCAGCAGTTATTCTGGGACTAGCGGGGGGGTCTTGGATGAGCAGTTCTTC.

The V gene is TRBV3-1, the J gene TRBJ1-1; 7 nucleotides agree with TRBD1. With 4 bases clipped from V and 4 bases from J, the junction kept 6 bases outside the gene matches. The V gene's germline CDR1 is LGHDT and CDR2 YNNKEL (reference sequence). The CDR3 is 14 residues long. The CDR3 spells CASSPYDRATEAFF. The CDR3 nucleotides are TGTGCCAGCAGCCCGTATGACAGGGCCACTGAAGCTTTCTTT.

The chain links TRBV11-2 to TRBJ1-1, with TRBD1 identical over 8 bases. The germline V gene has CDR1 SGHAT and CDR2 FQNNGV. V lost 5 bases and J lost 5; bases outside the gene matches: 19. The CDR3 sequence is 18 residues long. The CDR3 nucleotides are TGTGCCAGCAGCCTAAGCCCCTGGACAGGGAGGGGGGCAACTGAAGCTTTCTTT. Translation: CASSLSPWTGRGATEAFF. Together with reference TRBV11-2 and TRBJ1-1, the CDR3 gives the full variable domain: EAGVAQSPRYKIIEKRQSVAFWCNPISGHATLYWYQQILGQGPKLLIQFQNNGVVDDSQLPKDRFSAERLKGVDSTLKIQPAKLEDSAVYLCASSLSPWTGRGATEAFFGQGTRLTVV.

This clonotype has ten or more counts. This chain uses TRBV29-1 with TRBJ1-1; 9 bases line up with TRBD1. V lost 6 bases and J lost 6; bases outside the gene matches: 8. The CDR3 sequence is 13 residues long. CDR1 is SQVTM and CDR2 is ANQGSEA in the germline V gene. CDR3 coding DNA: TGCAGCGTCGCCCGGGACAGGGAGGCTGAAGCTTTCTTT. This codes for CSVARDREAEAFF.

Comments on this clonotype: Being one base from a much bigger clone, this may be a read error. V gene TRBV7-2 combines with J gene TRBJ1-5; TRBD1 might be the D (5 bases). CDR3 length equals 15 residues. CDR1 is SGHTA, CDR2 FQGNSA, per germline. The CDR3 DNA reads TGTGCCTGCAGTTATAGTGGGGGTTGGAATCAGCCCCAGCATTTT. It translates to CACSYSGGWNQPQHF.

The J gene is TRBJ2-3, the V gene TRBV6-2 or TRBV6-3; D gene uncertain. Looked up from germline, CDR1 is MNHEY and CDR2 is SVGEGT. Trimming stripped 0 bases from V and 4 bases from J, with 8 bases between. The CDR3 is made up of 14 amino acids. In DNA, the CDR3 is TGTGCCAGCAGTTACTCGAGTTGGGCAGATACGCAGTATTTT. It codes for CASSYSSWADTQYF.

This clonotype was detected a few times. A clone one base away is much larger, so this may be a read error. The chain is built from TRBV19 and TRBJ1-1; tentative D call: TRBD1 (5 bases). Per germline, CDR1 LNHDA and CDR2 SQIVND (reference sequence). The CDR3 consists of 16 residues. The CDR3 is CASSIDRRGQNTEASF. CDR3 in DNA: TGTGCCAGTAGTATAGATCGTCGGGGCCAAAACACTGAAGCTTCCTTT.

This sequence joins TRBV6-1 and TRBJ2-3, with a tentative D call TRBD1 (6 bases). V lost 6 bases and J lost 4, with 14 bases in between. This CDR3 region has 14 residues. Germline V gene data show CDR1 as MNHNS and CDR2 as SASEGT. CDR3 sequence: CASSLRQGSDTQYF. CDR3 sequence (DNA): TGTGCCAGCAGCCTGAGGCAGGGGTCAGATACGCAGTATTTT.